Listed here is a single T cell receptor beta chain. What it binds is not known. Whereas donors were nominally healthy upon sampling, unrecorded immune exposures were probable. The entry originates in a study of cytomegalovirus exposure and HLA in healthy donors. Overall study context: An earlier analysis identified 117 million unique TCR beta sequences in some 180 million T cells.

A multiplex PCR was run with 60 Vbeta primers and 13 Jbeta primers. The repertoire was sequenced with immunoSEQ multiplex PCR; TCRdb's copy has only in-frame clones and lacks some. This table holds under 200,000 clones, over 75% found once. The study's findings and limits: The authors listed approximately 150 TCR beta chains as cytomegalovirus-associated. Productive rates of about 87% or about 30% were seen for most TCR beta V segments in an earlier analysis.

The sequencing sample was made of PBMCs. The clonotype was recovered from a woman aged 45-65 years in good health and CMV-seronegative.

DNA of the CDR3: TGTGCCAGCAGTACAGGGGGCTCCCAGCCCCAGCATTTT. Translated, it gives CASSTGGSQPQHF. The chain has TRBV6-5 and TRBJ1-5, with 9 bases that match TRBD1. With 5 bases clipped from V and 7 bases from J, the junction kept 3 bases outside the gene matches. This CDR3 spans 13 amino acids. CDR1 MNHEY and CDR2 SVGAGI come from the germline V gene.